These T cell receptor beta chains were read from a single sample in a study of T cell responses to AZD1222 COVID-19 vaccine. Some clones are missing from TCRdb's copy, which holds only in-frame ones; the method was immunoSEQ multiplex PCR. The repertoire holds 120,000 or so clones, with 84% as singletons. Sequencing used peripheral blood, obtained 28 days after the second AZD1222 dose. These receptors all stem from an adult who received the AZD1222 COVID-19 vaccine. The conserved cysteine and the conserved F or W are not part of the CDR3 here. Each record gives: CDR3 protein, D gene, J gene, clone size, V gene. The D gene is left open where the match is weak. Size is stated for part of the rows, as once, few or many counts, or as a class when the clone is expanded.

CDR3aa: ASSFVLTGEGITPSYNSPLH
d_gene: TRBD1
j_gene: TRBJ1-6
abundance: -
v_gene: TRBV28

CDR3aa: ASSEVGAEYGYT
d_gene: -
j_gene: TRBJ1-2
abundance: -
v_gene: TRBV6-1

CDR3aa: AIRKGPNQPQH
d_gene: -
j_gene: TRBJ1-5
abundance: -
v_gene: TRBV10-3

CDR3aa: ASSTRTDYYGYT
d_gene: -
j_gene: TRBJ1-2
abundance: -
v_gene: TRBV9

CDR3aa: ATSRAPGDTIY
d_gene: -
j_gene: TRBJ1-3
abundance: -
v_gene: TRBV15

CDR3aa: ASSILAGAYEQY
d_gene: TRBD2
j_gene: TRBJ2-7
abundance: -
v_gene: TRBV27

CDR3aa: ASSSALAGEQF
d_gene: TRBD2
j_gene: TRBJ2-1
abundance: -
v_gene: TRBV7-2

CDR3aa: AWSNLGNTIY
d_gene: -
j_gene: TRBJ1-3
abundance: -
v_gene: TRBV30

CDR3aa: ASSSHWTELY
d_gene: -
j_gene: TRBJ1-2
abundance: -
v_gene: TRBV3-1/TRBV3-2

CDR3aa: ASSLRWDGYT
d_gene: -
j_gene: TRBJ1-2
abundance: -
v_gene: TRBV7-9

CDR3aa: ASSHGQGLSITEAF
d_gene: TRBD1
j_gene: TRBJ1-1
abundance: -
v_gene: TRBV4-3

CDR3aa: ASSPPYGAVREQY
d_gene: -
j_gene: TRBJ2-7
abundance: -
v_gene: TRBV18

CDR3aa: ASSIRSINEKLF
d_gene: -
j_gene: TRBJ1-4
abundance: once
v_gene: TRBV19

CDR3aa: ASSEIGQRPDTQY
d_gene: -
j_gene: TRBJ2-3
abundance: -
v_gene: TRBV18

CDR3aa: ASSDRMRGREQY
d_gene: TRBD1
j_gene: TRBJ2-7
abundance: -
v_gene: TRBV7-8

CDR3aa: ASSLWRGGIDTQY
d_gene: TRBD2
j_gene: TRBJ2-3
abundance: once
v_gene: TRBV7-2

CDR3aa: ASSLTRLAKNIQY
d_gene: -
j_gene: TRBJ2-4
abundance: -
v_gene: TRBV27

CDR3aa: ASSLAGTGLQH
d_gene: TRBD1
j_gene: TRBJ1-5
abundance: -
v_gene: TRBV12-3/TRBV12-4

CDR3aa: ASSLTGGSNTGELF
d_gene: TRBD1
j_gene: TRBJ2-2
abundance: -
v_gene: TRBV7-7

CDR3aa: ASNPRGQGETQY
d_gene: TRBD1
j_gene: TRBJ2-5
abundance: -
v_gene: TRBV7-7

CDR3aa: ASSMPGQGNTGELF
d_gene: -
j_gene: TRBJ2-2
abundance: -
v_gene: TRBV19

CDR3aa: ASTRGVGEQY
d_gene: -
j_gene: TRBJ2-7
abundance: -
v_gene: TRBV28

CDR3aa: ASSPRGGVETQY
d_gene: TRBD2
j_gene: TRBJ2-5
abundance: few
v_gene: TRBV7-9

CDR3aa: ASSQPSIGPNTEAF
d_gene: -
j_gene: TRBJ1-1
abundance: few
v_gene: TRBV4-1

CDR3aa: ASSLVGRPSSGNTIY
d_gene: -
j_gene: TRBJ1-3
abundance: -
v_gene: TRBV5-5

CDR3aa: ASSVGQGTNEKLF
d_gene: -
j_gene: TRBJ1-4
abundance: -
v_gene: TRBV9

CDR3aa: ASRTERGKSGELF
d_gene: TRBD2
j_gene: TRBJ2-2
abundance: few
v_gene: TRBV5-1

CDR3aa: ASSQGFDTQY
d_gene: -
j_gene: TRBJ2-3
abundance: -
v_gene: TRBV4-1

CDR3aa: ASSFGAGTTGEQY
d_gene: TRBD2
j_gene: TRBJ2-7
abundance: -
v_gene: TRBV5-1

CDR3aa: ASGRGASSPNTEAF
d_gene: -
j_gene: TRBJ1-1
abundance: few
v_gene: TRBV19

CDR3aa: ASSPGGRSNQPQH
d_gene: TRBD1
j_gene: TRBJ1-5
abundance: -
v_gene: TRBV7-2

CDR3aa: ASSLNRQKNTEAF
d_gene: -
j_gene: TRBJ1-1
abundance: -
v_gene: TRBV6-5

CDR3aa: ASSYSRQGAGNEQF
d_gene: TRBD1
j_gene: TRBJ2-1
abundance: -
v_gene: TRBV6-5

CDR3aa: ASSPSPGTGANTEAF
d_gene: TRBD1
j_gene: TRBJ1-1
abundance: -
v_gene: TRBV7-9

CDR3aa: ASSQGGGGSPLH
d_gene: -
j_gene: TRBJ1-6
abundance: once
v_gene: TRBV5-8

CDR3aa: ASSYRRTESYGYT
d_gene: -
j_gene: TRBJ1-2
abundance: -
v_gene: TRBV6-5

CDR3aa: ASSQMYRGDQPQH
d_gene: TRBD1
j_gene: TRBJ1-5
abundance: -
v_gene: TRBV4-2

CDR3aa: ASSQDSRGETQY
d_gene: -
j_gene: TRBJ2-5
abundance: -
v_gene: TRBV3-1/TRBV3-2

CDR3aa: SVGQGATEDTQY
d_gene: TRBD1
j_gene: TRBJ2-3
abundance: -
v_gene: TRBV29-1

CDR3aa: ASSQERGNTEAF
d_gene: -
j_gene: TRBJ1-1
abundance: many
v_gene: TRBV4-2

CDR3aa: ASSSGITEAF
d_gene: -
j_gene: TRBJ1-1
abundance: -
v_gene: TRBV12-3/TRBV12-4

CDR3aa: ASSQGGTEAF
d_gene: -
j_gene: TRBJ1-1
abundance: -
v_gene: TRBV3-1/TRBV3-2

CDR3aa: ASTRANGGRNYGYT
d_gene: -
j_gene: TRBJ1-2
abundance: few
v_gene: TRBV19

CDR3aa: ASSLGQGGEKLF
d_gene: TRBD1
j_gene: TRBJ1-4
abundance: -
v_gene: TRBV3-1/TRBV3-2

CDR3aa: ASSDSEWNEQF
d_gene: -
j_gene: TRBJ2-1
abundance: few
v_gene: TRBV6-4

CDR3aa: ASSPGGRAPLH
d_gene: -
j_gene: TRBJ1-6
abundance: -
v_gene: TRBV7-9

CDR3aa: ASSKMWQGGYEQY
d_gene: -
j_gene: TRBJ2-7
abundance: -
v_gene: TRBV19

CDR3aa: ASSPYNSGRVNEQY
d_gene: TRBD2
j_gene: TRBJ2-7
abundance: once
v_gene: TRBV5-6

CDR3aa: ASSPSGGGTGANVLT
d_gene: TRBD2
j_gene: TRBJ2-6
abundance: -
v_gene: TRBV5-6

CDR3aa: ASSLSNEKLF
d_gene: -
j_gene: TRBJ1-4
abundance: -
v_gene: TRBV12-3/TRBV12-4

CDR3aa: ASTRTGGGGYGYT
d_gene: TRBD1
j_gene: TRBJ1-2
abundance: -
v_gene: TRBV6-5

CDR3aa: ASSLSSGAYEQY
d_gene: -
j_gene: TRBJ2-7
abundance: -
v_gene: TRBV7-2

CDR3aa: ASRSQRAQETQY
d_gene: -
j_gene: TRBJ2-5
abundance: -
v_gene: TRBV6-6